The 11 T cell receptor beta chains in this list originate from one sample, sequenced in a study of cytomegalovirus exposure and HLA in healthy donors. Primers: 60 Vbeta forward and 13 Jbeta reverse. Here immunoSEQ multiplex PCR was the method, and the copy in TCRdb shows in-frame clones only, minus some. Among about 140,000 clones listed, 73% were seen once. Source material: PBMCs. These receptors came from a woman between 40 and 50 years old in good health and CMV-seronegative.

The CDR3 is CASSRTGQGYTF. DNA for the CDR3: TGTGCCAGCAGTAGGACAGGGCAAGGCTACACCTTC. V is TRBV6-6 and J is TRBJ1-2; 8 nucleotides agree with TRBD1. This CDR3 has 12 amino acids. Trimming at V came to 5 bases and at J to 8 bases, leaving 4 bases not matched to a gene. The V gene's germline CDR1 is MNHNY and CDR2 SVGAGI (reference sequence).

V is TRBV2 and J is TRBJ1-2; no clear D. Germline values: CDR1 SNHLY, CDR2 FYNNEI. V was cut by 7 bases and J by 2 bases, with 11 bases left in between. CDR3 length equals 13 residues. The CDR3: CASTTGRNYGYTF. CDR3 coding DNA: TGTGCCAGCACTACCGGGAGAAACTATGGCTACACCTTC.

The CDR3 loop reads CASSQGRRLGTDTQYF. DNA of the CDR3: TGCGCCAGCAGCCAAGGTAGGCGACTCGGCACAGATACGCAGTATTTT. This rearrangement joins TRBV4-1 to TRBJ2-3; D ambiguous. The CDR3 covers 16 residues. Per germline, CDR1 MGHRA and CDR2 YSYEKL. Trimming removed 1 base at V and 1 base at J, with 12 bases between.

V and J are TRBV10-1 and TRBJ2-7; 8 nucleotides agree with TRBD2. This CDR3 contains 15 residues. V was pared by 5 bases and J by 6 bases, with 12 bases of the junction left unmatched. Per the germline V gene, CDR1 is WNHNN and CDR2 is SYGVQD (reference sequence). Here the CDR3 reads CASSLKKRGSCEQYF. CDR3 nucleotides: TGCGCCAGCAGTCTTAAAAAGCGGGGGAGTTGCGAGCAGTACTTC.

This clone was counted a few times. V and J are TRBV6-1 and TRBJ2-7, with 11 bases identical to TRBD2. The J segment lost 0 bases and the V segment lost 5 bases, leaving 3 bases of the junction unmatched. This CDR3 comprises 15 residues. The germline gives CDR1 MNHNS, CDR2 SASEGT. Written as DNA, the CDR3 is TGTGCCAGCAGTCCGGGACTAGCGGCCTCCTACGAGCAGTACTTC. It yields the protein CASSPGLAASYEQYF.

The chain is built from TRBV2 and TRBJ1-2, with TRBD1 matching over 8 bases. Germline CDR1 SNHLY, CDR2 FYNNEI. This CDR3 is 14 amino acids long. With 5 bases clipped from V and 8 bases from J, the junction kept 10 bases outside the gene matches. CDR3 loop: CASSIYTGGRGYTF. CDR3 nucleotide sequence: TGTGCCAGCAGTATATATACAGGGGGACGAGGCTACACCTTC.

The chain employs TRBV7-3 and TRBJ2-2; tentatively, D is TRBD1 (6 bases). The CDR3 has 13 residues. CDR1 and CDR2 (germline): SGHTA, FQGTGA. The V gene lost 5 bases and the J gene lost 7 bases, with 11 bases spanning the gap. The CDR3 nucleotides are TGTGCCAGCAGCACCACAGGGTACGGGGAGCTGTTTTTT. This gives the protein CASSTTGYGELFF.

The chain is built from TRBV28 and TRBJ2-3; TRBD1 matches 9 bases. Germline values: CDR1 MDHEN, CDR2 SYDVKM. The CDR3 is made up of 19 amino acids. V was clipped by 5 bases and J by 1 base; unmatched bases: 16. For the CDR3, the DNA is TGTGCCAGCAGTACATCCGGGACAGGGTTCGCGAGTGGCACAGATACGCAGTATTTT. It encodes CASSTSGTGFASGTDTQYF.

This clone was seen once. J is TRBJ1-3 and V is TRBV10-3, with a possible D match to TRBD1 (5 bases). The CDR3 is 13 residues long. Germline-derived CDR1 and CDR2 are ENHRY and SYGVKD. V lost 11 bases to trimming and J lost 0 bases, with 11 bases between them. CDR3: CASGRGSGNTIYF. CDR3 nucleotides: TGTGCCTCTGGAAGGGGCTCTGGAAACACCATATATTTT.

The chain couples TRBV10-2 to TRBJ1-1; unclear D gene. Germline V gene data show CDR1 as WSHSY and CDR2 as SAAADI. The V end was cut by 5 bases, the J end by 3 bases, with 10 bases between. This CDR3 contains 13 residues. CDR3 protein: CASSLRGDTEAFF. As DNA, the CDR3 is TGCGCCAGCAGTTTGCGGGGTGACACTGAAGCTTTCTTT.

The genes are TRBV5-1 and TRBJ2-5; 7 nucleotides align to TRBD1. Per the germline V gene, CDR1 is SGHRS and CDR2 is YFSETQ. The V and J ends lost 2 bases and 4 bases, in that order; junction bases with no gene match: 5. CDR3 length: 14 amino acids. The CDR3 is CASSLQGSGETQYF. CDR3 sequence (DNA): TGCGCCAGCAGCTTACAGGGGAGCGGAGAGACCCAGTACTTC.